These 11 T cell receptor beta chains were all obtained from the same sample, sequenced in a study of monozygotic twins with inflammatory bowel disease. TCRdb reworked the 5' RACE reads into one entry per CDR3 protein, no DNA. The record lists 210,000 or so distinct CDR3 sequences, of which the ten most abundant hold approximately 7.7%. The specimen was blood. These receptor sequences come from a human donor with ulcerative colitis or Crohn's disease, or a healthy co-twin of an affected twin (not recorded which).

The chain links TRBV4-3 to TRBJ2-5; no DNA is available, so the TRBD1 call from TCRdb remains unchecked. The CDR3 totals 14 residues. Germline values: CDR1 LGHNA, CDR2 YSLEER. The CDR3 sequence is CASSGTGPQETQYF.

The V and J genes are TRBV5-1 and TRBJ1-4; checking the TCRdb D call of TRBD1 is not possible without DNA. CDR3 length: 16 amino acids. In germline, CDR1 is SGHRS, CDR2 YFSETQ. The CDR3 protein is CASSAGTISTNEKLFF.

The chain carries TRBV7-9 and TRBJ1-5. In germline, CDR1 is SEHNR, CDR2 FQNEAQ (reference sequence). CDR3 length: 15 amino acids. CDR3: CASSLAHGGNQPQHF.

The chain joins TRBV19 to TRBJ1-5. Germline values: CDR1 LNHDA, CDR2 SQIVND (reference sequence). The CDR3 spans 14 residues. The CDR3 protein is CASSQTDLNQPQHF.

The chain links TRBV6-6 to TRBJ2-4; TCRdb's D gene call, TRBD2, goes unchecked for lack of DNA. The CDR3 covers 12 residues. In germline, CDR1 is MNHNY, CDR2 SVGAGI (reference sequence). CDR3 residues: CASRGTLNIQYF.

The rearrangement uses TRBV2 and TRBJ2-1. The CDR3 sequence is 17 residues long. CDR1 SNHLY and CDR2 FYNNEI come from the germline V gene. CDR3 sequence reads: CASSEVVQQGPYNEQFF.

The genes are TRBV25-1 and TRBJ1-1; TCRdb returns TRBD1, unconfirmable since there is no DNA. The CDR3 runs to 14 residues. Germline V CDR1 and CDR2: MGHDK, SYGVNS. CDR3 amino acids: CASSDPPTGPEAFF.

The CDR3 sequence: CASSRREAGGNQPQHF. The rearrangement joins TRBV6-1 to TRBJ1-5. The CDR3 runs 16 residues. CDR1 MNHNS and CDR2 SASEGT come from the germline V gene.

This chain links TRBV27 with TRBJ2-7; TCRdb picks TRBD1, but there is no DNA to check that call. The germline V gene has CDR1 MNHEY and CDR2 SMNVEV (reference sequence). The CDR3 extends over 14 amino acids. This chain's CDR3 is CASSPSDIFYEQYF.

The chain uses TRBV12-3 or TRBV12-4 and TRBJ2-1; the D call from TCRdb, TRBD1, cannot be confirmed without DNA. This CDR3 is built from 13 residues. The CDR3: CASRGLGGNEQFF.

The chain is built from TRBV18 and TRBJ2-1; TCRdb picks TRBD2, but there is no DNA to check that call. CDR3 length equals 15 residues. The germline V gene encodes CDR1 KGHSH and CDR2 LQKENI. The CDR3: CASSLSGRPNNEQFF.